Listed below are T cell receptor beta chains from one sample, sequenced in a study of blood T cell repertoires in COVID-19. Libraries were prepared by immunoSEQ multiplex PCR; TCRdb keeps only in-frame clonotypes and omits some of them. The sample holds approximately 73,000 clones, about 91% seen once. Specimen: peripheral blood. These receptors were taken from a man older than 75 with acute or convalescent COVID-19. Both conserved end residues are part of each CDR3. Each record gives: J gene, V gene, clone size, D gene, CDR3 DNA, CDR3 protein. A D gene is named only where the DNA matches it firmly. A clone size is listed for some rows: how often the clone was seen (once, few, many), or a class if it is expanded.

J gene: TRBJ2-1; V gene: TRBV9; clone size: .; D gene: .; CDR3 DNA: TGTGCCAGCAGCCCTTCTAGCCAGTCCTACAATGAGCAGTTCTTC; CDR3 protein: CASSPSSQSYNEQFF
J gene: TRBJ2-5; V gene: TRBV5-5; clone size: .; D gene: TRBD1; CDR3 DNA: TGTGCCAGCAGCACGGGGACAGGGGGCATGGAGACCCAGTACTTC; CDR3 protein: CASSTGTGGMETQYF
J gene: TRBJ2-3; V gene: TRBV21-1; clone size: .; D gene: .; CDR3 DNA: TGTGCCAGCAGCAAAAAGGGAGAGGAGAGTACAGATACGCAGTATTTT; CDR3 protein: CASSKKGEESTDTQYF
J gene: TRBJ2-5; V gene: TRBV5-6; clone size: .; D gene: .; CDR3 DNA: TGTGCCAGCAGCTTGGCCCTACAAGAGACCCAGTACTTC; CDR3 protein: CASSLALQETQYF
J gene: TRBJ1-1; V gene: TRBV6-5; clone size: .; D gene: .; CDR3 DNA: TGTGCCAGCGTGGGCGTTCAAGCTGAAGCTTTCTTT; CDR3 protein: CASVGVQAEAFF
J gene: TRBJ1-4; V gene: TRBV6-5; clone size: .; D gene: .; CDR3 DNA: TGTGCCAGCAGGGGGGGGACTAATGAAAAACTGTTTTTT; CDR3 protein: CASRGGTNEKLFF
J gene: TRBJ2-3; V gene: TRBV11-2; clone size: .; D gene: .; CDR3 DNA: TGTGCCAGCAGCTTTACGGGTCGCAAAAATGATACGCAGTATTTT; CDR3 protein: CASSFTGRKNDTQYF
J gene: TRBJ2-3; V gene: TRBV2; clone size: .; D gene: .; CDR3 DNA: TGTGCCAGCAGCCACCCTGGAGGACAGTACACAGATACGCAGTATTTT; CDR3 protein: CASSHPGGQYTDTQYF
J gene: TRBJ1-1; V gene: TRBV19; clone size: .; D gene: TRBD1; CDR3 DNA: TGTGCCAGTAGTATAGGAGGGACAGTGAACACTGAAGCTTTCTTT; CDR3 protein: CASSIGGTVNTEAFF
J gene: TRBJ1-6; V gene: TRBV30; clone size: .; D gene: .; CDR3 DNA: TGTGCCTGGAGTGGACAGCGAAATTCACCCCTCCACTTT; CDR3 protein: CAWSGQRNSPLHF
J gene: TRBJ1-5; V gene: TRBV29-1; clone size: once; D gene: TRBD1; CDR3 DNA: TGCAGCGTCCAGACAGGGGGGCAGCCCCAGCATTTT; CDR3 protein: CSVQTGGQPQHF
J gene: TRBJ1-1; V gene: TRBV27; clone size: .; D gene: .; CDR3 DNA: TGTGCCAGCAGTTTTTCAGGGAACACTGAAGCTTTCTTT; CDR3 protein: CASSFSGNTEAFF
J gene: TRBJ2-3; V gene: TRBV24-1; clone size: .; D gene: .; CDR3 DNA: TGTGCCACCAGGGACAGCATCACAGATACGCAGTATTTT; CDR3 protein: CATRDSITDTQYF
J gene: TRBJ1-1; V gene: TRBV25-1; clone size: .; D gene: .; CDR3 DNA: TGTGCCAGCAGTGATACAGGGAGGGGGGACACTGAAGCTTTCTTT; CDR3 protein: CASSDTGRGDTEAFF
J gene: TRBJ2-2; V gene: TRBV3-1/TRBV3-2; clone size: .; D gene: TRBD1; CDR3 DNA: TGTGCCAGCAGCCTCGAGCCATGGGACAGGAAGAACACCGGGGAGCTGTTTTTT; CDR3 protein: CASSLEPWDRKNTGELFF
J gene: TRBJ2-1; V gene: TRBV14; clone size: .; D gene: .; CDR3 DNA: TGTGCCAGCAGCCAAGGAAACAGGGTATTCGATGAGCAGTTCTTC; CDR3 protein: CASSQGNRVFDEQFF
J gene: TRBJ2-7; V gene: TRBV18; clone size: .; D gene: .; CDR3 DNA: TGTGCCAGCTCACCACCGACTGCCCCCTACGAGCAGTACTTC; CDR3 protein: CASSPPTAPYEQYF
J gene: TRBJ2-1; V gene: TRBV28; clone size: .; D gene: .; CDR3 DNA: TGTGCCAGCAGTTTCTATCCGGGGGAATCCCCCAATGAGCAGTTCTTC; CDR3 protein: CASSFYPGESPNEQFF
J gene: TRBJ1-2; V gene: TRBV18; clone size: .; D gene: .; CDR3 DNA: TGTGCCAGCTCACCATTTGACAGATTCGATAACTATGGCTACACCTTC; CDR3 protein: CASSPFDRFDNYGYTF
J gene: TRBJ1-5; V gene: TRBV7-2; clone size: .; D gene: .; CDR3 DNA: TGTGCCAGCAGCTACGGGATCAATCAGCCCCAGCATTTT; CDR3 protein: CASSYGINQPQHF
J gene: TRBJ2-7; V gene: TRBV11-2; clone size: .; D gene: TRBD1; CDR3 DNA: TGTGCCAGCAGCTTGAGACAGGGTAGCTCCTACGAGCAGTACTTC; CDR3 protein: CASSLRQGSSYEQYF
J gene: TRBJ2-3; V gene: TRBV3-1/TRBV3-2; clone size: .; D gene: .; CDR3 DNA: TGTGCCAGCAGCCCGGGACACCTAGACACAGATACGCAGTATTTT; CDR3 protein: CASSPGHLDTDTQYF
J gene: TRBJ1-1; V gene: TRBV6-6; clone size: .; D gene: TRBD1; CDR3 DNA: TGTGCCAGCAGCGAACAGGGGGGGAACACTGAAGCTTTCTTT; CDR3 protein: CASSEQGGNTEAFF
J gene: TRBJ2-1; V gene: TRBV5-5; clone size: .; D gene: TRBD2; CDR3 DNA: TGTGCCAGCAGCACGACTAGCGGGCTATACAATGAGCAGTTCTTC; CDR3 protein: CASSTTSGLYNEQFF
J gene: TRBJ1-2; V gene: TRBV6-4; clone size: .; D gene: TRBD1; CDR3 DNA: TGTGCCAGCAGGGCCGGGACAGGGGCCCATGGCTACACCTTC; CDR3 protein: CASRAGTGAHGYTF
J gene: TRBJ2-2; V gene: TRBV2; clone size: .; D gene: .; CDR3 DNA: TGTGCCAGCAGTGAAAGAGTGAACACCGGGGAGCTGTTTTTT; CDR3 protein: CASSERVNTGELFF
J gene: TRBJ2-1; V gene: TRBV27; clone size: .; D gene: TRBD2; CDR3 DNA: TGTGCCAGCAGTTTATCGGGGACTACCCCCAATGAGCAGTTCTTC; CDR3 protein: CASSLSGTTPNEQFF
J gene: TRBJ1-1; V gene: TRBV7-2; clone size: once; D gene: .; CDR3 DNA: TGTGCCAGCAGCTCCGTTACCCGAGTGGTGAACACTGAAGCTTTCTTT; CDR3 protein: CASSSVTRVVNTEAFF
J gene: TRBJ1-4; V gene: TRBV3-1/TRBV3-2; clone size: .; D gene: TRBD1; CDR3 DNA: TGTGCCAGCAGTGCCGGGACAGGGGGTGAAAAACTGTTTTTT; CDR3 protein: CASSAGTGGEKLFF
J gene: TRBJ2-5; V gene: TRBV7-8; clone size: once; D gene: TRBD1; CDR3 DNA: TGTGCCAGCAGCTTCCTCAGGGGGGAGACCCAGTACTTC; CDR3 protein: CASSFLRGETQYF
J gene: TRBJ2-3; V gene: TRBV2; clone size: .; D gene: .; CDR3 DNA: TGTGCCAGCAGTGTTGGACACCCCACAGATACGCAGTATTTT; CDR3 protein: CASSVGHPTDTQYF
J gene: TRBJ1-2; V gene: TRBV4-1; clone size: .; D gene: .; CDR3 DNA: TGCGCCAGCAGCCAACAGGGTTTCTATGGCTACACCTTC; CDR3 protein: CASSQQGFYGYTF
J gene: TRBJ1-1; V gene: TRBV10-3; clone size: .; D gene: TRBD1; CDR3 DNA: TGTGCCATCAGTGTCATGGCAGGGGGGAACACTGAAGCTTTCTTT; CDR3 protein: CAISVMAGGNTEAFF
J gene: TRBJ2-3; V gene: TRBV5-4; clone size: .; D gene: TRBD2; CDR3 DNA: TGTGCCAGCAGCGACGGACTAGCGGGGGTCGCTAGCACAGATACGCAGTATTTT; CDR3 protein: CASSDGLAGVASTDTQYF
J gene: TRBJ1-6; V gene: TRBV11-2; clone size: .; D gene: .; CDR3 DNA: TGTGCCAGCAGCTTAGAAGCCTATTCACCCCTCCACTTT; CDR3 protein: CASSLEAYSPLHF
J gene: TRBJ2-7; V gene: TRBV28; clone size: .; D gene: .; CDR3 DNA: TGTGCCAGCTCCCCGAGGGTGAGAACCTACGAGCAGTACTTC; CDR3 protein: CASSPRVRTYEQYF
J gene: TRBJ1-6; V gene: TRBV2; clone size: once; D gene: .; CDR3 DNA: TGTGCCAGCGGACGGGAGACGGCCTATAATTCACCCCTCCACTTT; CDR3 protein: CASGRETAYNSPLHF
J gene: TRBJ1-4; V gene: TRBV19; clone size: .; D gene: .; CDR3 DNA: TGTGCCAGTAGTACACCACAGAGTCGACGGGAAAAACTGTTTTTT; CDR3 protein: CASSTPQSRREKLFF
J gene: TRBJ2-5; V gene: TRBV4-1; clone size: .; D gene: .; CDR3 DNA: TGCGCCAGCAGCCAAGACAACTCAGGAGATAAGGGGGAGACCCAGTACTTC; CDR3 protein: CASSQDNSGDKGETQYF
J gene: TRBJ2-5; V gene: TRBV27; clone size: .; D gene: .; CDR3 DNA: TGTGCCAGCAGTTCCGGAACAAGGGGGACGGAGACCCAGTACTTC; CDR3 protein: CASSSGTRGTETQYF